This T cell receptor (beta chain) was documented in a study of regulatory T cells in long-lasting Graves disease (dated by TCRdb to 2020 to 2022). Looking at the study overall: Persistent Graves' disease meant more than 5 years of antithyroid drug treatment with TSH receptor autoantibodies that stayed positive. In the clinical cohort, patients with persistent Graves' disease had used antithyroid drugs for an average of about 10.3 years. The study took place in China and was registered as a clinical trial. A total of about 35 samples underwent TCR sequencing, from about 13 patients with persistent Graves' disease and approximately 20 patients with newly diagnosed Graves' disease. Peripheral blood TCR sequencing and RNA sequencing compared persistent Graves' disease patients with newly diagnosed Graves' disease patients.

The method behind the library was multiplex PCR. These reads were obtained on an Illumina HiSeq 4000. iRepertoire HTBI primers and Arm-PCR amplification of CDR3 regions were used to construct TCR beta libraries. Before sequencing, the PCR products went through gel purification. In the paper's pipeline: Gene usage analysis of CDR3 amino acid clonotypes relied on the roughly 67 TRBV and about 15 TRBJ segments identified across samples. COPE and FqMerger were used to merge the filtered high-quality paired reads into contigs. Contigs were aligned with BLAST to IMGT TRBV, TRBD and TRBJ reference genes, and CDR3 was defined per IMGT. Clonotypes above 0.1% frequency were classified as highly expanded clones. Repertoire diversity was measured by Shannon entropy, and V-J evenness by the Gini coefficient. A clonotype found in more than one individual was treated as public. TCRdb ran its own pipeline on the public reads, namely fastp trimming at Q25 and MiXCR clone calling, and kept in-frame beta chains. Rows merge per CDR3 protein into single entries with the most common DNA and genes. What appears here as the V and J calls and clone size reflects TCRdb's work, not the paper's. This sample comprises under 450,000 distinct CDR3 sequences, around 22% of them detected only once. Of the sample, about a quarter falls within the top ten clones.

Inclusive of the bounding cysteine and phenylalanine, the CDR3 is 12 residues long. The read is trimmed to its CDR3 DNA, 36 bases read in frame from base 1. Trimming removed 2 bases from V and 5 bases from J, leaving 7 bases between the germline ends. As encoded in the germline V gene (reference sequence), CDR1 is SGHKS while CDR2 is YYEKEE. The time point label here, explained by the study, means: persistent/refractory GD, antithyroid drugs over 5 years with positive TRAb. RNA was extracted from PBMCs in TRIzol for both TCR sequencing and RNA sequencing. The diagnosis of Graves' disease was made according to American Thyroid Association guidelines. The patients came from an endocrinology department in Xi'an, China. From each patient, approximately 9.9 milliliters of peripheral blood was collected into an EDTA anticoagulant tube. Ficoll Paque Plus density gradient separation was used to isolate PBMCs, and no further T cell sorting was performed. An Agilent 2100 Bioanalyzer and agarose gel were used to check RNA quality, while a NanoDrop 2000 measured RNA concentration.

This clonotype was found a few times. Its antigen is not yet known. There are no base qualities to consult, and no much larger clone falls within one base. Findings and caveats that apply to the study as a whole: Compared with newly diagnosed patients, patients with persistent Graves' disease had lower TCR Shannon entropy and fewer highly expanded clones, which suggests clonal expansion. Preferential use of TRBV28, TRBJ1-2 and TRBJ2-5 was observed in persistent disease, whereas TRBV20-1 and TRBJ2-1 were favored in newly diagnosed disease. Sequencing and analysis were restricted to the TCR beta chain. The small sample size was acknowledged by the authors as a limitation that may reduce accuracy. Peripheral blood alone was examined, since thyroid tissue, which constituted the primary lesion, could not be accessed. Persistent patients shared more public clonotypes among themselves (around 3,000) than newly diagnosed patients did (roughly 920).

The V and J segments used are TRBV5-5 and TRBJ1-1; no D gene call is confident. Sequencing used peripheral blood mononuclear cells (PBMCs), obtained when the disease was refractory, from a patient treated with antithyroid drugs. This TCR was sampled from a female donor with Graves disease. CDR3 region: CASSFVQTEAFF. In nucleotides, the sequence is TGTGCCAGCAGCTTTGTCCAAACTGAAGCTTTCTTT.